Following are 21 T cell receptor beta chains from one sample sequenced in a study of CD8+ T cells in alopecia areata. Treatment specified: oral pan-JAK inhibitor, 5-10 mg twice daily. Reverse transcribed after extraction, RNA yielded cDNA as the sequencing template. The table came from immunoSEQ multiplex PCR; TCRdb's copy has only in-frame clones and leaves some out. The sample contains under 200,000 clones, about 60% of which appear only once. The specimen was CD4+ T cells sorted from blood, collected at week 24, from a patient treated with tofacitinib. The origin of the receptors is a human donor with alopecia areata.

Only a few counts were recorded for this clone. The CDR3 nucleotides read TGTGCCAGCAGTGACGTAATAGCGGGGTTCGAATACGAGCAGTACTTC. It specifies CASSDVIAGFEYEQYF. The rearrangement joins TRBV25-1 to TRBJ2-7; 8 bases line up with TRBD2. CDR1 MGHDK and CDR2 SYGVNS come from the germline V gene. With V trimmed by 3 bases and J by 4 bases, 11 bases remained unmatched. The CDR3 length is 16 residues.

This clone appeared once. CDR3 in amino acids: CASSPTGTGLLSYNEQFF. In DNA form, the CDR3 reads TGCGCCAGCAGCCCAACCGGGACAGGCTTGCTCTCCTACAATGAGCAGTTCTTC. This rearrangement joins TRBV5-1 to TRBJ2-1, with 8 bases identical to TRBD1. Germline trimming cut 4 bases from V and 0 bases from J; bases unmatched to any gene: 12. The CDR3 loop spans 18 amino acids. Germline V gene data show CDR1 as SGHRS and CDR2 as YFSETQ.

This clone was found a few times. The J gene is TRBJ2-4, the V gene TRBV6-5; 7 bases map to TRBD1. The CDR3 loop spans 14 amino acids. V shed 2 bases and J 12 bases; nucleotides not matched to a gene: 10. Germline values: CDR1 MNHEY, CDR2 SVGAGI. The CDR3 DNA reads TGTGCCAGCAGTTACGGCTCGAACAGGGGTGATCAGTACTTC. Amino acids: CASSYGSNRGDQYF.

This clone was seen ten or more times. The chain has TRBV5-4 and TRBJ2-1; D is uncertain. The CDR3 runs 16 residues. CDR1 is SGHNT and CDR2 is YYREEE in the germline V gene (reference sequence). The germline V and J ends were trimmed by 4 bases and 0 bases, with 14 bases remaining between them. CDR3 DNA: TGTGCCAGCAGCCCCCAAGAGCCCAGCTCCTACAATGAGCAGTTCTTC. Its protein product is CASSPQEPSSYNEQFF.

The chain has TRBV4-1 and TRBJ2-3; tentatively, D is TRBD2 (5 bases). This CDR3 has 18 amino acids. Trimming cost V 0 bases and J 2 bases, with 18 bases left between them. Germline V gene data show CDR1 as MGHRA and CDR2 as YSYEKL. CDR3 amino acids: CASSQEEGRVSSTDTQYF. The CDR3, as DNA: TGCGCCAGCAGCCAAGAAGAGGGCAGAGTTTCCTCCACAGATACGCAGTATTTT.

This chain's CDR3 is CATSRDRGRGNTGELFF. For the CDR3, the DNA is TGTGCCACCAGCAGAGATCGGGGCAGGGGGAACACCGGGGAGCTGTTTTTT. The chain joins TRBV15 to TRBJ2-2, with a weak D call TRBD1 (6 bases). The CDR3 has 17 amino acids. V shed 0 bases and J shed 1 base, with 12 bases lying between them. From germline, CDR1 is LNHNV and CDR2 YYDKDF (reference sequence).

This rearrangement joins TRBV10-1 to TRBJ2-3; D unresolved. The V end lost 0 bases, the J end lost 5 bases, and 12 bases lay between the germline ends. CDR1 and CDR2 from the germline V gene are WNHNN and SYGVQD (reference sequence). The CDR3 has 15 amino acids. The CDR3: CASSESRSSRDTQYF. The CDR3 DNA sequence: TGCGCCAGCAGTGAGTCAAGGAGTTCCAGAGATACGCAGTATTTT.

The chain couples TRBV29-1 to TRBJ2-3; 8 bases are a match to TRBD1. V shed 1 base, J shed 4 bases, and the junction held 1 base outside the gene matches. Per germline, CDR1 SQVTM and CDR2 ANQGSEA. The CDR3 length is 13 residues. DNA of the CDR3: TGCAGCGTTGAAGGGACAGGGTCAGATACGCAGTATTTT. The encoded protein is CSVEGTGSDTQYF.

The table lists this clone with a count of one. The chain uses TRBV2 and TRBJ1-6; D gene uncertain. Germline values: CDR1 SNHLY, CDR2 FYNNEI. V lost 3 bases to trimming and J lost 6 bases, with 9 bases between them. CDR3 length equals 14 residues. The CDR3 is CASSDSFRNSPLHF. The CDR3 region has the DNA TGTGCCAGCAGTGACAGCTTCCGTAATTCACCCCTCCACTTT.

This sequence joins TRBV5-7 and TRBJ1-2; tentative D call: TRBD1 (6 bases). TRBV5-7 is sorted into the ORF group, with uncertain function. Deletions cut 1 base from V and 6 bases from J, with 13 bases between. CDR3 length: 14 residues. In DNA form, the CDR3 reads TGTGCCAGCAGCTTGTACGGGGGCTCGAATGGCTACACCTTC. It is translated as CASSLYGGSNGYTF.

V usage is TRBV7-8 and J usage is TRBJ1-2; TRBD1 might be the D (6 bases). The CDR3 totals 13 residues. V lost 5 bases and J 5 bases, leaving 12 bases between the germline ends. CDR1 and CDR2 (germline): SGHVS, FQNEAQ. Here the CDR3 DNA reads TGTGCCAGCAGCCAGGACAGACTTTATGGCTACACCTTC. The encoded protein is CASSQDRLYGYTF.

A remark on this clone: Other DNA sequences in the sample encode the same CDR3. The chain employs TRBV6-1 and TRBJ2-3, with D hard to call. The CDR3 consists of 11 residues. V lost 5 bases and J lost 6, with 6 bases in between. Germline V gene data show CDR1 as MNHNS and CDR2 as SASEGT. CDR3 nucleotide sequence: TGTGCCAGCAGTAAAGGCGATACGCAGTATTTT. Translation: CASSKGDTQYF.

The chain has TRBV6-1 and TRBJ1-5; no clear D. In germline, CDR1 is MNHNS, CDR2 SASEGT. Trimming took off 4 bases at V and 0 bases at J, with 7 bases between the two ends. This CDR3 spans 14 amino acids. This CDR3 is CASSVGVSNQPQHF. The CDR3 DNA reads TGTGCCAGCAGTGTTGGGGTTAGCAATCAGCCCCAGCATTTT.

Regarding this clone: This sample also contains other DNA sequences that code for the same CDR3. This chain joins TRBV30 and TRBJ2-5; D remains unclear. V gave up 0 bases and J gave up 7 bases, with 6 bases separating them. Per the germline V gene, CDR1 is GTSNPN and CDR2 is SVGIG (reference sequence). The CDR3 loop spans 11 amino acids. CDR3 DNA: TGTGCCTGGAGTGTGGGGTGGACCCAGTACTTC. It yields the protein CAWSVGWTQYF.

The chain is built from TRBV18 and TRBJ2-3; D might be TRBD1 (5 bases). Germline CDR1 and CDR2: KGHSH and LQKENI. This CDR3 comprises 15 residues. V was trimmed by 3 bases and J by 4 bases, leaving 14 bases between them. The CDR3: CASSPGSWGADTQYF. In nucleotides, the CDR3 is TGTGCCAGCTCACCCGGCAGCTGGGGCGCAGATACGCAGTATTTT.

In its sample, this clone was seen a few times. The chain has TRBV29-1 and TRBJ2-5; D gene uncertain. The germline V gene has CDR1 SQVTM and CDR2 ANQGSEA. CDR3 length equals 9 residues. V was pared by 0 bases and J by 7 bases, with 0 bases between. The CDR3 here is CSVEETQYF. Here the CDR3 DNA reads TGCAGCGTTGAAGAGACCCAGTACTTC.

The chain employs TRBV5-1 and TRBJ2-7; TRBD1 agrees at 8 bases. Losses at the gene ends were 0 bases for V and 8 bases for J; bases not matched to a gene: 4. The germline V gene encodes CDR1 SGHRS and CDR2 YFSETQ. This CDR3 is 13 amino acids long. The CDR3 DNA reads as TGCGCCAGCAGCTTGGGACAGGGGATGAAGCAGTACTTC. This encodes CASSLGQGMKQYF.

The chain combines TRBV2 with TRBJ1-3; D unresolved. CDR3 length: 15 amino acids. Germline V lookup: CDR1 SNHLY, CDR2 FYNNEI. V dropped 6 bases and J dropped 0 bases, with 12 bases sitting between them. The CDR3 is CASRLDQSSGNTIYF. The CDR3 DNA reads TGTGCCAGCAGGTTGGACCAAAGCTCTGGAAACACCATATATTTT.

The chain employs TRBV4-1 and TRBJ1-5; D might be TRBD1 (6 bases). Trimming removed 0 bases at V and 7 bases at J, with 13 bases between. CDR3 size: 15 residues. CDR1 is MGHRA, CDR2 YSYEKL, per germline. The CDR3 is CASSQDRTEFQPQHF. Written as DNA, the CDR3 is TGCGCCAGCAGCCAAGATCGGACAGAATTCCAGCCCCAGCATTTT.

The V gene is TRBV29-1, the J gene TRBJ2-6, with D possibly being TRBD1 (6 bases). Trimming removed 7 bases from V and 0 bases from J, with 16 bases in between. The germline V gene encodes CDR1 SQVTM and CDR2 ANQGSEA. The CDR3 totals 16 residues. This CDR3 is CSARQDFVSGANVLTF. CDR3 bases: TGCAGCGCCCGACAGGACTTCGTCTCTGGGGCCAACGTCCTGACTTTC.

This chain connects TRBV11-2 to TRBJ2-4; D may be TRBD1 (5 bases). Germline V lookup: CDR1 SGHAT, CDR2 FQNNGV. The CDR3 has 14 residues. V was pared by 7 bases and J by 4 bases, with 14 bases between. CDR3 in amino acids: CASTRLDTKNIQYF. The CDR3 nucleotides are TGTGCCAGCACCAGGTTGGACACAAAAAACATTCAGTACTTC.